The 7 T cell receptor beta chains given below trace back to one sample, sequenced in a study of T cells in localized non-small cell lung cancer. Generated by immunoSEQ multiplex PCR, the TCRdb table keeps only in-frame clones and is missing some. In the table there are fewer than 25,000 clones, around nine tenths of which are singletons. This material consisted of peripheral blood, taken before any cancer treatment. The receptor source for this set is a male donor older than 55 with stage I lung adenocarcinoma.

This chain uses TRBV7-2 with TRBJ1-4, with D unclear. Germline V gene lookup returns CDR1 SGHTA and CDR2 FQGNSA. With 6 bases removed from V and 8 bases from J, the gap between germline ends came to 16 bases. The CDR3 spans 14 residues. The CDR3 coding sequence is TGTGCCAGCAGTCCCTTTTCCAGCCCGGAAAAACTGTTTTTT. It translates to CASSPFSSPEKLFF.

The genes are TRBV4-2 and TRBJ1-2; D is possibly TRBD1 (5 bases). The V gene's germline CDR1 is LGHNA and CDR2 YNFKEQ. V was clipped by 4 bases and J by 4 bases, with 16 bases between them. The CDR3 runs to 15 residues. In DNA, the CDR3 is TGTGCCAGCAGCCGAGAACAGGAGAGCCTCTATGGCTACACCTTC. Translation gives CASSREQESLYGYTF.

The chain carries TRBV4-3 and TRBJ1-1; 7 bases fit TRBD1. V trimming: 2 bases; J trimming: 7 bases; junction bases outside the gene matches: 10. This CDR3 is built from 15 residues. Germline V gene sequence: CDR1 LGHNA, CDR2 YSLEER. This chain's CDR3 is CASSQPGQTLGEAFF. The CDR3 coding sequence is TGCGCCAGCAGCCAACCGGGACAGACGCTCGGTGAAGCTTTCTTT.

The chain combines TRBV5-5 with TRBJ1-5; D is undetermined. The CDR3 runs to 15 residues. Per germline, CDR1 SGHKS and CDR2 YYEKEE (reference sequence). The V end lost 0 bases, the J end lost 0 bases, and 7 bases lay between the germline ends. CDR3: CASSLEGYSNQPQHF. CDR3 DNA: TGTGCCAGCAGCTTGGAGGGTTATAGCAATCAGCCCCAGCATTTT.

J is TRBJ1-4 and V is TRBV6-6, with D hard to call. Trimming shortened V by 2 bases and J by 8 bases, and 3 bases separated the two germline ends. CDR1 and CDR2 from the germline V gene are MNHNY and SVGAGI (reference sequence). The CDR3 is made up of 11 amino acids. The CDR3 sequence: CASSYREKLFF. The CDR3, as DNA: TGTGCCAGCAGTTACAGGGAAAAACTGTTTTTT.

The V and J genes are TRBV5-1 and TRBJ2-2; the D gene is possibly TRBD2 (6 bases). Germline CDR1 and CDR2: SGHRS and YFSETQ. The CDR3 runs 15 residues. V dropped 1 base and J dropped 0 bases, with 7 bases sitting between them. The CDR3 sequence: CASSLQRANTGELFF. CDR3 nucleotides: TGCGCCAGCAGCTTGCAGCGGGCGAACACCGGGGAGCTGTTTTTT.

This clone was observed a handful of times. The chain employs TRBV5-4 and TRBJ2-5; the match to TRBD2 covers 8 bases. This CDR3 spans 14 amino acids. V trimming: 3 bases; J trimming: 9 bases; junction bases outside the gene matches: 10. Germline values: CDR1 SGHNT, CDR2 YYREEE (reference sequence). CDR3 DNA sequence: TGTGCCAGCAGCTCCGCTAGCGGGCCTACCTCCCAGTACTTC. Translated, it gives CASSSASGPTSQYF.